Shown below are 30 T cell receptor beta chains from a single sample sequenced in a study of blood T cells in healthy people across ages. A sample-barcoded 5' primer and a J-beta primer mix were used in a second PCR of about 6 to 12 cycles. MiXCR, applied by TCRdb to the 5' RACE reads, yields one record per CDR3 protein. This sample has around 800,000 distinct CDR3 sequences, with around two thirds found just once. The source material was blood. The source of these receptors is a man aged 30 to 39 in good health.

This clonotype was found once. The rearrangement joins TRBV4-2 to TRBJ2-7; 8 bases align to TRBD1. V was pared by 0 bases and J by 0 bases, with 4 bases of the junction left unmatched. The length of the CDR3 is 16 residues. From germline, CDR1 is LGHNA and CDR2 YNFKEQ. The CDR3 loop reads CASSQEGQGTSYEQYF. The CDR3, as DNA: TGTGCCAGCAGCCAAGAAGGACAGGGAACCTCCTACGAGCAGTACTTC.

V gene TRBV15 combines with J gene TRBJ1-1; 7 bases align to TRBD1. There are 16 residues in the CDR3. Germline CDR1 reads LNHNV; CDR2 reads YYDKDF (reference sequence). The J segment lost 4 bases and the V segment lost 0 bases, leaving 8 bases of the junction unmatched. The CDR3 DNA is TGTGCCACCAGCAGAGAGGGGGAGACAGGGTCCACTGAAGCTTTCTTT. Its protein is CATSREGETGSTEAFF.

The chain joins TRBV25-1 to TRBJ1-1; 9 bases fit TRBD1. The CDR3 runs 13 residues. V trimming: 8 bases; J trimming: 5 bases; junction bases outside the gene matches: 6. Germline loops: CDR1 MGHDK, CDR2 SYGVNS. CDR3 bases: TGTGCCAGCGGAAGGACAGGGGATACTGAAGCTTTCTTT. It yields the protein CASGRTGDTEAFF.

The V call is TRBV24-1, the J call TRBJ2-3, with D maybe TRBD2 (5 bases). Germline loops: CDR1 KGHDR, CDR2 SFDVKD. V lost 9 bases and J 6 bases, leaving 12 bases between the germline ends. This CDR3 has 12 amino acids. The CDR3 spells CATQKGGDTQYF. The DNA for the CDR3 is TGTGCCACCCAAAAGGGCGGGGATACGCAGTATTTT.

The gene calls are TRBV18 and TRBJ2-3, with unresolved D. Germline CDR1 and CDR2: KGHSH and LQKENI. Trimming removed 5 bases at V and 2 bases at J, with 11 bases between. This CDR3 spans 14 amino acids. Here the CDR3 reads CASSILKDTDTQYF. The DNA for the CDR3 is TGTGCCAGCTCAATCCTCAAGGACACAGATACGCAGTATTTT.

V and J are TRBV4-2 and TRBJ2-6; D may be TRBD1 (5 bases). This CDR3 is built from 16 residues. Germline V gives CDR1 LGHNA, CDR2 YNFKEQ. V was pared by 0 bases and J by 2 bases, with 8 bases between. CDR3 sequence (DNA): TGTGCCAGCAGCCAAGATCCCAGGGCTGGGGCCAACGTCCTGACTTTC. As protein: CASSQDPRAGANVLTF.

The chain joins TRBV7-2 to TRBJ1-2; no definite D call. V lost 7 bases and J 7 bases, leaving 16 bases between the germline ends. The CDR3 spans 13 residues. Germline values: CDR1 SGHTA, CDR2 FQGNSA. The CDR3: CASTLDGIGGYTF. Written as DNA, the CDR3 is TGTGCCAGCACCCTCGACGGGATAGGTGGCTACACCTTC. Full variable domain (missing parts from reference TRBV7-2 and TRBJ1-2): GAGVSQSPSNKVTEKGKDVELRCDPISGHTALYWYRQSLGQGLEFLIYFQGNSAPDKSGLPSDRFSAERTGGSVSTLTIQRTQQEDSAVYLCASTLDGIGGYTFGSGTRLTVV.

The chain recombines TRBV7-2 with TRBJ2-3; unclear D gene. The V and J ends lost 7 bases and 6 bases respectively, with 14 bases between them. The germline gives CDR1 SGHTA, CDR2 FQGNSA. The CDR3 is 13 amino acids. The CDR3 region is CASTLDVRDTQYF. The CDR3 region has the DNA TGTGCCAGCACCCTGGACGTTCGGGATACGCAGTATTTT. Complete variable domain (other parts from reference TRBV7-2 and TRBJ2-3): GAGVSQSPSNKVTEKGKDVELRCDPISGHTALYWYRQSLGQGLEFLIYFQGNSAPDKSGLPSDRFSAERTGGSVSTLTIQRTQQEDSAVYLCASTLDVRDTQYFGPGTRLTVL.

This chain uses TRBV6-2 or TRBV6-3 with TRBJ1-4, with D unresolved. The CDR3 extends over 15 amino acids. V was pared by 2 bases and J by 3 bases, with 10 bases between. The V gene's germline CDR1 is MNHEY and CDR2 SVGEGT. The chain's CDR3 is CASSYGGLPNEKLFF. The CDR3 region has the DNA TGTGCCAGCAGTTACGGCGGACTACCTAATGAAAAACTGTTTTTT.

V usage is TRBV20-1 and J usage is TRBJ2-7, with D unresolved. Germline CDR1 DFQATT, CDR2 SNEGSKA (reference sequence). V shed 6 bases and J shed 2 bases, with 14 bases lying between them. The CDR3 runs to 13 residues. CDR3 region: CSAPSGRAYEQYF. CDR3 sequence (DNA): TGCAGTGCCCCCTCGGGTCGAGCCTACGAGCAGTACTTC.

V gene TRBV9 combines with J gene TRBJ2-7; 8 bases fit TRBD2. The V gene's germline CDR1 is SGDLS and CDR2 YYNGEE. The V and J ends lost 2 bases and 6 bases, in that order; junction bases with no gene match: 7. The CDR3 extends over 14 amino acids. CDR3 amino acids: CASSVSGGACEQYF. DNA for the CDR3: TGTGCCAGCAGCGTCAGCGGGGGCGCCTGCGAGCAGTACTTC.

There are many counts of this clonotype. The rearrangement uses TRBV4-3 and TRBJ1-1; 7 bases map to TRBD1. V trimming: 7 bases; J trimming: 5 bases; junction bases outside the gene matches: 10. Per the germline V gene, CDR1 is LGHNA and CDR2 is YSLEER. The CDR3 covers 14 residues. This CDR3 reads CASTNRDSLTEAFF. The DNA of the CDR3 is TGCGCCAGCACCAACCGGGACAGCTTGACTGAAGCTTTCTTT.

The chain joins TRBV6-5 to TRBJ2-4; a weak D match, TRBD1 (6 bases). The CDR3 is made up of 13 amino acids. The V end was cut by 6 bases, the J end by 6 bases, with 12 bases between. CDR1 and CDR2 (germline): MNHEY, SVGAGI. CDR3 amino acids: CASSPQGRNIQYF. CDR3 coding DNA: TGTGCCAGCAGCCCACAGGGCCGAAACATTCAGTACTTC.

V and J are TRBV6-5 and TRBJ1-1; TRBD1 is a possible D gene (5 bases). Trimming stripped 4 bases from V and 2 bases from J, with 23 bases between. CDR1 is MNHEY, CDR2 SVGAGI, per germline. The CDR3 is made up of 18 amino acids. The CDR3 nucleotides are TGTGCCAGCAGTTTCACAACCGGGGACCCTAGTCCTAACACTGAAGCTTTCTTT. This codes for CASSFTTGDPSPNTEAFF.

The rearrangement links TRBV15 to TRBJ2-7, with D tentatively TRBD2 (7 bases). Trimming stripped 2 bases from V and 6 bases from J, with 17 bases between. The CDR3 has 15 residues. Germline V gene sequence: CDR1 LNHNV, CDR2 YYDKDF (reference sequence). CDR3 nucleotide sequence: TGTGCCACCAGCAGATCCCCGCTGGGGGGGCTCGAGCAGTACTTC. This translates into CATSRSPLGGLEQYF.

The chain couples TRBV7-9 to TRBJ1-2, with no clear D. Trimming pared 5 bases from V and 0 bases from J, leaving 13 bases between. The germline CDR1 and CDR2 sequences are SEHNR and FQNEAQ (reference sequence). The CDR3 consists of 15 residues. CDR3 DNA sequence: TGTGCCAGCAGCCAGACTAGCGCCACTAACTATGGCTACACCTTC. Translating gives CASSQTSATNYGYTF.

The chain carries TRBV28 and TRBJ1-4; 9 bases are a match to TRBD1. This CDR3 is built from 15 residues. The trim removed 7 bases at V and 8 bases at J, leaving 11 bases unmatched. The germline V gene encodes CDR1 MDHEN and CDR2 SYDVKM. CDR3 in amino acids: CASTSAGTGSEKLFF. Written as DNA, the CDR3 is TGTGCCAGCACCAGCGCCGGGACAGGGAGCGAAAAACTGTTTTTT.

This clonotype was seen once. CDR3 DNA sequence: TGTGCCAGCAGGCCGGTGGCCTACCAAGAGACCCAGTACTTC. It specifies CASRPVAYQETQYF. J is TRBJ2-5 and V is TRBV28; D gene unclear. Per the germline V gene, CDR1 is MDHEN and CDR2 is SYDVKM. The CDR3 has 14 residues. The germline V and J ends were trimmed by 6 bases and 0 bases, with 11 bases remaining between them.

This clonotype was recorded many times. V is TRBV4-3 and J is TRBJ2-7; D tentatively reads TRBD1 or TRBD2 (5 bases each). The germline gives CDR1 LGHNA, CDR2 YSLEER. The CDR3 has 13 residues. V was cut by 0 bases and J by 7 bases, with 10 bases left in between. CDR3: CASSQEQWGEQYF. CDR3 coding DNA: TGCGCCAGCAGCCAAGAGCAGTGGGGGGAGCAGTACTTC.

This clonotype was seen once. The V gene is TRBV15, the J gene TRBJ2-5, with 13 bases fitting TRBD2. The CDR3 sequence is 16 residues long. Per germline, CDR1 LNHNV and CDR2 YYDKDF (reference sequence). V was clipped by 4 bases and J by 1 base; unmatched bases: 3. CDR3 DNA: TGTGCCACCAGCACCTGGACTAGCGGGGGCCAAGAGACCCAGTACTTC. Amino acid sequence: CATSTWTSGGQETQYF.

The rearrangement links TRBV6-6 to TRBJ1-2; 7 bases are shared with TRBD1. J was trimmed by 2 bases and V by 11 bases; bases with no gene match: 2. In germline, CDR1 is MNHNY, CDR2 SVGAGI (reference sequence). The CDR3 runs 11 residues. In nucleotides, the CDR3 is TGTGCCCTACAGGGGAACTATGGCTACACCTTC. Translation: CALQGNYGYTF.

The table lists this clonotype with a few counts. The chain combines TRBV4-2 with TRBJ2-7; no firm D call. The CDR3 covers 17 residues. CDR1 and CDR2 (germline): LGHNA, YNFKEQ. V gave up 1 base and J gave up 5 bases, with 21 bases separating them. Here the CDR3 DNA reads TGTGCCAGCAGCCAAGTCCGAATAGCTCCCCCCTGGGACGAGCAGTACTTC. Protein product: CASSQVRIAPPWDEQYF.

The genes are TRBV9 and TRBJ2-1; 9 nucleotides align to TRBD1. This CDR3 region has 15 residues. With V trimmed by 0 bases and J by 8 bases, 6 bases remained unmatched. Germline values: CDR1 SGDLS, CDR2 YYNGEE. The CDR3 DNA follows: TGTGCCAGCAGCGTAGTGGACAGGGGTAAAGATGAGCAGTTCTTC. This codes for CASSVVDRGKDEQFF.

This clonotype has a handful of counts. The chain carries TRBV7-6 and TRBJ2-7; no clear D gene. The CDR3 is made up of 14 amino acids. V gave up 4 bases and J gave up 0 bases, with 10 bases separating them. Germline CDR1 reads SGHVS; CDR2 reads FNYEAQ. The CDR3 protein is CASSSQLSSYEQYF. The CDR3 bases are TGTGCCAGCAGCTCCCAACTCAGCTCCTACGAGCAGTACTTC.

This clonotype showed up just a few times. The genes are TRBV6-2 or TRBV6-3 and TRBJ2-7, with D possibly TRBD1 on 5 matching bases. V gave up 6 bases and J gave up 3 bases, with 24 bases separating them. Germline V CDR1 and CDR2: MNHEY, SVGEGT. This CDR3 comprises 17 residues. As DNA, the CDR3 is TGTGCCAGCAGCCGCCCCCCAAGCAGGACATGGCACTACGAGCAGTACTTC. Translation gives CASSRPPSRTWHYEQYF.

The chain is built from TRBV20-1 and TRBJ1-5, with D unclear. The CDR3 consists of 14 residues. V lost 5 bases and J lost 0, with 11 bases in between. The germline V gene has CDR1 DFQATT and CDR2 SNEGSKA (reference sequence). The CDR3 region is CSAQGLNSNQPQHF. As DNA, the CDR3 is TGCAGTGCTCAAGGTCTTAATAGCAATCAGCCCCAGCATTTT.

There are a few counts of this clonotype. This chain links TRBV29-1 with TRBJ2-7; TRBD2 matches at 11 bases. The length of the CDR3 is 14 residues. Losses at the gene ends were 4 bases for V and 0 bases for J; bases not matched to a gene: 2. CDR1 is SQVTM, CDR2 ANQGSEA, per germline. The CDR3 nucleotides are TGCAGCGTTGCTAGCGGGGGGATCTCCTACGAGCAGTACTTC. It specifies CSVASGGISYEQYF.

This clonotype was counted a few times. The chain recombines TRBV12-3 or TRBV12-4 with TRBJ2-5, with 12 bases fitting TRBD2. The CDR3 has 17 residues. The junction had 15 bases not matched to a gene; V was cut back by 8 bases and J by 5 bases. The CDR3 DNA reads TGTGCCAGCTCCGGTGGGGGACTAGCGGGTTTGGGGGAGACCCAGTACTTC. The encoded protein is CASSGGGLAGLGETQYF.

This clonotype came up a few times. V usage is TRBV7-2 and J usage is TRBJ2-5; D possibly corresponds to TRBD1 (6 bases). The V end was cut by 6 bases, the J end by 2 bases, with 10 bases between. The CDR3 consists of 13 residues. The germline CDR1 and CDR2 sequences are SGHTA and FQGNSA. The CDR3 nucleotides read TGTGCCAGCAGTCGGGACATACAAGAGACCCAGTACTTC. It encodes CASSRDIQETQYF.

V usage is TRBV7-6 and J usage is TRBJ2-7, with 10 nucleotides matching TRBD1. The CDR3 is 15 amino acids. Germline trimming cut 1 base from V and 5 bases from J; bases unmatched to any gene: 5. Germline CDR1 SGHVS, CDR2 FNYEAQ. The CDR3 sequence: CASSLGGQGFHEQYF. CDR3 DNA: TGTGCCAGCAGCTTAGGGGGACAGGGGTTCCACGAGCAGTACTTC.